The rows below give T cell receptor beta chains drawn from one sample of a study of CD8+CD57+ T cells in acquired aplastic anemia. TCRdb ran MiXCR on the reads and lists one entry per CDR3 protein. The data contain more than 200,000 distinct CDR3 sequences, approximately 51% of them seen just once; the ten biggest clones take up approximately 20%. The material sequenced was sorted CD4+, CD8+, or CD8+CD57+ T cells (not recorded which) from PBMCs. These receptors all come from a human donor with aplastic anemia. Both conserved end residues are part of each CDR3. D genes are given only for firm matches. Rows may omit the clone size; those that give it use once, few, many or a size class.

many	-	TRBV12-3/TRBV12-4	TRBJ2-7	CASSPSGAYIREQYF	TGTGCCAGCAGCCCCAGCGGTGCCTACATACGCGAGCAGTACTTC
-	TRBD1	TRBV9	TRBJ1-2	CAISARGDGYTF	TGTGCCATCAGTGCCAGGGGGGATGGCTACACCTTC
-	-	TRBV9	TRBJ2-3	CASSPRTTQSTDTQYF	TGTGCCAGCAGCCCCCGGACTACGCAAAGCACAGATACGCAGTATTTT
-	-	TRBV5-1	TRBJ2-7	CASYIDQGDEQYF	TGCGCCAGCTACATCGACCAGGGAGACGAGCAGTACTTC
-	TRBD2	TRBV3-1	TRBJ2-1	CASSQERTRVYNEQFF	TGTGCCAGCAGCCAAGAGCGGACTAGAGTTTACAATGAGCAGTTCTTC
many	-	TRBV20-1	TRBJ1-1	CSASGGNLNTEAFF	TGCAGTGCTAGCGGGGGGAACTTGAACACTGAAGCTTTCTTT
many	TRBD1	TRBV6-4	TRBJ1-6	CASSRDSSYNSPLHF	TGTGCCAGCAGTCGGGACAGCTCCTATAATTCACCCCTCCACTTT
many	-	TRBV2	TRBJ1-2	CASRDRPYGYTF	TGTGCCAGCCGGGACCGCCCTTATGGCTACACCTTC
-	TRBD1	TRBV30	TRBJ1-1	CAWYKTGLGTEAFF	TGTGCCTGGTACAAGACAGGGCTCGGGACTGAAGCTTTCTTT
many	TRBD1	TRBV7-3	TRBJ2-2	CASQDRATGELFF	TGTGCCAGCCAGGACAGGGCGACCGGGGAGCTGTTTTTT
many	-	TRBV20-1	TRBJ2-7	CSARDGSPNSYEQYF	TGCAGTGCTAGAGATGGGAGCCCGAACTCCTACGAGCAGTACTTC
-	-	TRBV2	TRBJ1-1	CATKRDIYTEAFF	TGTGCCACCAAAAGGGATATTTACACTGAAGCTTTCTTT
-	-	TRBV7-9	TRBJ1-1	CASSPLAGNTEASF	TGTGCCAGCAGCCCTTTAGCGGGGAACACTGAAGCTTCCTTT
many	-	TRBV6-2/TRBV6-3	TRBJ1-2	CASREGNYGYTF	TGTGCCAGCAGAGAGGGGAACTATGGCTACACCTTC
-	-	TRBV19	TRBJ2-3	CASSKGASYFTQYF	TGTGCCAGTAGTAAAGGGGCCAGTTATTTCACGCAGTATTTT
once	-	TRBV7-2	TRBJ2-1	CASSLRTDYEQFF	TGTGCCAGCAGCCTCCGGACGGATTATGAGCAGTTCTTC
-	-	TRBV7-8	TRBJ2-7	CASSRGAIEEQYF	TGTGCCAGCTCACGAGGGGCCATCGAAGAGCAGTACTTC
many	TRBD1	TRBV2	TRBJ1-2	CASRDRGHNYGYTF	TGTGCCAGCAGGGACAGGGGACATAACTATGGCTACACCTTC
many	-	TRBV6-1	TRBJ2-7	CASTSAGGPSSYEQYF	TGTGCCAGCACCTCGGCCGGCGGACCCAGCTCCTACGAGCAGTACTTC
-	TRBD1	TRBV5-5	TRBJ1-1	CASSLQTGDTGAFF	TGTGCCAGCAGCTTACAAACAGGGGACACTGGAGCTTTCTTT
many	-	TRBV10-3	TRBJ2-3	CAISESLESYTQYF	TGTGCCATCAGTGAAAGTCTCGAGAGCTATACGCAGTATTTT
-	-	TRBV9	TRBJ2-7	CASSPGGANYEQYF	TGTGCCAGTAGCCCTGGAGGGGCGAACTACGAGCAGTACTTC
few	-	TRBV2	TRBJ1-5	CASSVSGGNQPQHF	TGTGCCAGCAGTGTGAGTGGGGGCAATCAGCCCCAGCATTTT
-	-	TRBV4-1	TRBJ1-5	CASSRESGTQETQHF	TGCGCCAGCAGCCGAGAGTCCGGAACCCAAGAGACCCAGCATTTT
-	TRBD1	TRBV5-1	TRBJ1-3	CASSLVGQGANTIYF	TGCGCCAGCAGCTTGGTGGGACAGGGGGCCAACACCATATATTTT
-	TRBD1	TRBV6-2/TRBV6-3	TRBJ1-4	CASSSGQHFLTNEKLFF	TGTGCCAGCAGTTCGGGACAGCACTTCTTAACTAATGAAAAACTGTTTTTT
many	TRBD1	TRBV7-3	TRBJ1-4	CASSLNGQGANTNEKLFF	TGTGCCAGCAGCTTAAACGGACAGGGGGCTAATACTAATGAAAAACTGTTTTTT
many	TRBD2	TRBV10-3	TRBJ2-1	CAISGSAGGPEFF	TGTGCCATCAGTGGGTCAGCGGGGGGACCAGAGTTCTTC
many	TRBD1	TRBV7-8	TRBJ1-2	CASSPDRRNYGYTF	TGTGCCAGCAGCCCGGACAGGAGGAACTATGGCTACACCTTC
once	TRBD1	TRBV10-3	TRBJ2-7	CASSPQQGVGEQCF	TGTGCCAGCTCACCCCAACAGGGGGTTGGGGAGCAGTGCTTC
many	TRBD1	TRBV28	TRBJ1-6	CASRYRGTSPLHF	TGTGCCAGCAGATACAGGGGGACGTCACCCCTCCACTTT
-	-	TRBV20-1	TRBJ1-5	CSAIPAGHEHF	TGCAGTGCTATCCCCGCCGGCCATGAGCATTTT
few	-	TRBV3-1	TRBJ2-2	CASSPNTNTGELFF	TGTGCCAGCAGCCCAAACACGAACACCGGGGAGCTGTTTTTT
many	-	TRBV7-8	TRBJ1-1	CASSRTGNTEAFF	TGTGCCAGCAGTCGGACGGGGAACACTGAAGCTTTCTTT
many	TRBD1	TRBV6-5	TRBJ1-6	CASSYGQGDSPLHF	TGTGCCAGCAGTTACGGACAGGGAGATTCACCCCTCCACTTT
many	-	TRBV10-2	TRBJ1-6	CASSEDSASPLHF	TGCGCCAGCAGTGAAGACAGTGCTTCACCCCTCCACTTT
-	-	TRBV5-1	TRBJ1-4	CASSSAGANEKLFF	TGCGCCAGCAGCTCGGCCGGCGCTAATGAAAAACTGTTTTTT
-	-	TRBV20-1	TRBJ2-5	CSARTTPGETQYF	TGCAGTGCTAGGACCACCCCGGGGGAGACCCAGTACTTC
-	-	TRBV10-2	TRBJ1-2	CASSARRGPNYGCAF	TGCGCCAGCAGTGCTCGGAGGGGCCCAAACTATGGCTGCGCCTTC
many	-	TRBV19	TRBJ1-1	CASIRPGMGTEAFF	TGTGCCAGTATTCGCCCCGGGATGGGCACTGAAGCTTTCTTT
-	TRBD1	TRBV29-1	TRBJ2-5	CSVAGTGQETQYF	TGCAGCGTTGCGGGGACAGGGCAAGAGACCCAGTACTTC
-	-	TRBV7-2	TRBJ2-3	CASSPSGAHRTDTQYF	TGCGCCAGCAGCCCGTCGGGGGCGCATAGAACAGATACGCAGTATTTT
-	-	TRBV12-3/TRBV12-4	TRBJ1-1	CASRTMNTEAFF	TGTGCCAGTCGGACCATGAACACTGAAGCTTTCTTT
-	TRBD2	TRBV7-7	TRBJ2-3	CASSSGTSGGQSDTQYF	TGTGCTAGCAGCTCGGGGACTAGCGGGGGACAGTCAGATACGCAGTATTTT
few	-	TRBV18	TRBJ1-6	CASSPGSESSPPHF	TGTGCCAGCTCCCCAGGGTCTGAGAGTTCACCCCCCCACTTT
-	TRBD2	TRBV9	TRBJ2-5	CASSVGGLAGQETQYF	TGTGCCAGCAGCGTAGGAGGACTAGCGGGCCAAGAGACCCAGTACTTC